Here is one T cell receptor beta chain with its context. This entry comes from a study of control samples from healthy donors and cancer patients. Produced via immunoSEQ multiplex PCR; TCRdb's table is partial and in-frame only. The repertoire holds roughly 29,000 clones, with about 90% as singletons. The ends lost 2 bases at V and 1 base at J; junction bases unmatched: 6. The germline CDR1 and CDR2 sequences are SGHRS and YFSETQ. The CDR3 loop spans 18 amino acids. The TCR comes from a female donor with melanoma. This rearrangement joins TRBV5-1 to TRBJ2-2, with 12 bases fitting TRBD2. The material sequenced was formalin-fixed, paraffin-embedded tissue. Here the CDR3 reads CASSFASGRAWNTGELFF. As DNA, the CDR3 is TGCGCCAGCAGCTTTGCTAGCGGGAGGGCCTGGAACACCGGGGAGCTGTTTTTT.